One and the same sample provided the 24 T cell receptor beta chains below, sequenced in a study of human T cells and chemical hapten exposure. Time point noted: patch test 1, 2 weeks after DPC sensitization. The treatment denotes: therapeutic diphenylcyclopropenone sensitization with weekly scalp DPC. TCRdb fed the RACE reads into MiXCR, producing one record per CDR3 protein. This table has 65,000 to 95,000 distinct CDR3 sequences, approximately 12% appearing once. This specimen was whole blood, taken in connection with sensitization to the hapten diphenylcyclopropenone (DPC). The receptors come from a woman aged 55-69 years with alopecia areata. Some clones in this sample may be carry-over from other donors' samples.

This clonotype was seen ten or more times. The chain carries TRBV2 and TRBJ2-1, with D possibly TRBD1 on 5 matching bases. Per the germline V gene, CDR1 is SNHLY and CDR2 is FYNNEI. Trimming pared 4 bases from V and 8 bases from J, leaving 15 bases between. The CDR3 spans 14 residues. CDR3 amino acids: CASSVQGARDEQFF. CDR3 nucleotides: TGTGCCAGCAGTGTTCAAGGGGCTAGGGATGAGCAGTTCTTC. The full variable domain, with the rest looked up from reference TRBV2 and TRBJ2-1, is EPEVTQTPSHQVTQMGQEVILRCVPISNHLYFYWYRQILGQKVEFLVSFYNNEISEKSEIFDDQFSVERPDGSNFTLKIRSTKLEDSAMYFCASSVQGARDEQFFGPGTRLTVL.

This clonotype showed up many times. The rearrangement uses TRBV19 and TRBJ2-5, with D unclear. Germline V lookup: CDR1 LNHDA, CDR2 SQIVND (reference sequence). This CDR3 is 14 amino acids long. V lost 5 bases and J lost 0, with 10 bases in between. The CDR3 reads CASSAVVYQETQYF. CDR3 nucleotide sequence: TGTGCCAGTAGTGCAGTTGTGTACCAAGAGACCCAGTACTTC. Combining the CDR3 with reference TRBV19 and TRBJ2-5 gives the whole variable domain DGGITQSPKYLFRKEGQNVTLSCEQNLNHDAMYWYRQDPGQGLRLIYYSQIVNDFQKGDIAEGYSVSREKKESFPLTVTSAQKNPTAFYLCASSAVVYQETQYFGPGTRLLVL.

The chain carries TRBV5-6 and TRBJ2-2; D is ambiguous. CDR1 is SGHDT, CDR2 YYEEEE, per germline. With 9 bases removed from V and 5 bases from J, the gap between germline ends came to 11 bases. The CDR3 consists of 12 residues. In DNA, the CDR3 is TGTGCCATCCAGGCGAGAACCGGGGAGCTGTTTTTT. It is translated as CAIQARTGELFF. Using reference TRBV5-6 and TRBJ2-2 for the parts outside the CDR3, the full variable domain is DAGVTQSPTHLIKTRGQQVTLRCSPKSGHDTVSWYQQALGQGPQFIFQYYEEEERQRGNFPDRFSGHQFPNYSSELNVNALLLGDSALYLCAIQARTGELFFGEGSRLTVL.

This clonotype showed up just a few times. The chain links TRBV29-1 to TRBJ2-1; D is undetermined. The CDR3 loop spans 11 amino acids. CDR1 and CDR2 from the germline V gene are SQVTM and ANQGSEA. V lost 5 bases and J 10 bases, leaving 12 bases between the germline ends. The CDR3 DNA reads as TGCAGCGTTCCCTCGCCCAGCGAGCAGTTCTTC. This sequence encodes CSVPSPSEQFF.

This clonotype was picked up a small number of times. The chain links TRBV20-1 to TRBJ1-2; no reliable D call. The CDR3 length is 14 residues. Germline V gene data show CDR1 as DFQATT and CDR2 as SNEGSKA (reference sequence). V shed 1 base and J shed 6 bases, with 15 bases lying between them. CDR3 protein: CSARADLGKHGYTF. DNA of the CDR3: TGCAGTGCTAGAGCGGATTTGGGGAAGCATGGCTACACCTTC.

This clonotype was seen repeatedly, ten times or more. The chain is built from TRBV30 and TRBJ1-2; no clear D gene. Germline CDR1 is GTSNPN and CDR2 is SVGIG (reference sequence). V shed 4 bases and J shed 2 bases, with 14 bases lying between them. The CDR3 runs to 14 residues. DNA of the CDR3: TGTGCCTGGACGAGGATGCCTGAAAACTATGGCTACACCTTC. Encoded protein: CAWTRMPENYGYTF.

This clonotype appeared a few times. The rearrangement joins TRBV2 to TRBJ2-5; D is uncertain. Between the trimmed V and J ends, which lost 7 bases and 0 bases, there was a span of 6 bases. CDR1 SNHLY and CDR2 FYNNEI come from the germline V gene. There are 12 residues in the CDR3. As DNA, the CDR3 is TGTGCCAGCATCAGGTACCAAGAGACCCAGTACTTC. The encoded protein is CASIRYQETQYF.

This clonotype was picked up many times. The genes are TRBV11-2 and TRBJ2-5, with D uncertain. From germline, CDR1 is SGHAT and CDR2 FQNNGV. Trimming shortened V by 5 bases and J by 1 base, and 8 bases separated the two germline ends. The CDR3 consists of 13 residues. CDR3 in DNA: TGTGCCAGCAGCCTGACCCGCCAAGAGACCCAGTACTTC. It translates to CASSLTRQETQYF.

Only a few counts were recorded for this clonotype. V gene TRBV5-1 combines with J gene TRBJ1-3; unclear D gene. Per germline, CDR1 SGHRS and CDR2 YFSETQ. V was trimmed by 4 bases and J by 5 bases, leaving 13 bases between them. CDR3 length: 14 residues. The CDR3 spells CASSPADQRNTIYF. The CDR3 DNA sequence: TGCGCCAGCAGCCCGGCCGACCAAAGAAACACCATATATTTT. The whole variable domain, remainder taken from reference TRBV5-1 and TRBJ1-3, is KAGVTQTPRYLIKTRGQQVTLSCSPISGHRSVSWYQQTPGQGLQFLFEYFSETQRNKGNFPGRFSGRQFSNSRSEMNVSTLELGDSALYLCASSPADQRNTIYFGEGSWLTVV.

There are a few counts of this clonotype. The DNA of the CDR3 is TGTGCCAGCAGCGTAGGAGATGTCTATGGCTACACCTTC. Translating gives CASSVGDVYGYTF. This chain joins TRBV9 and TRBJ1-2; D remains ambiguous. The CDR3 consists of 13 residues. The germline V gene encodes CDR1 SGDLS and CDR2 YYNGEE. Between the trimmed V and J ends, which lost 0 bases and 4 bases, there was a span of 7 bases.

This clonotype turned up a few times. The chain links TRBV27 to TRBJ1-4, with D possibly being TRBD1 (6 bases). Trimming pared 5 bases from V and 8 bases from J, leaving 18 bases between. The CDR3 is made up of 15 amino acids. Looked up from germline, CDR1 is MNHEY and CDR2 is SMNVEV (reference sequence). The DNA for the CDR3 is TGTGCCAGCAGTCCCGGACAGTGGGAGTCGGAAAAACTGTTTTTT. Its protein product is CASSPGQWESEKLFF.

This clonotype was picked up a small number of times. This chain uses TRBV5-1 with TRBJ2-3; tentatively, D is TRBD1 (6 bases). This CDR3 is 15 amino acids long. Between the trimmed V and J ends, which lost 5 bases and 2 bases, there was a span of 15 bases. Per the germline V gene, CDR1 is SGHRS and CDR2 is YFSETQ. In DNA, the CDR3 is TGCGCCAGCAGGACTCAGGGGCAGCCCACAGATACGCAGTATTTT. Encoded protein: CASRTQGQPTDTQYF.

The sample holds a few counts of this clonotype. V and J are TRBV15 and TRBJ1-3; no definite D call. This CDR3 spans 17 amino acids. With 0 bases removed from V and 4 bases from J, the gap between germline ends came to 16 bases. Germline V lookup: CDR1 LNHNV, CDR2 YYDKDF (reference sequence). CDR3 region: CATSRDQGTGSGNTIYF. CDR3 coding DNA: TGTGCCACCAGCAGAGATCAAGGCACTGGGTCCGGAAACACCATATATTTT.

The rearrangement uses TRBV20-1 and TRBJ2-2; 8 bases map to TRBD2. J gave up 4 bases and V 3 bases, and 10 bases lay outside the gene matches. The V gene's germline CDR1 is DFQATT and CDR2 SNEGSKA (reference sequence). The CDR3 spans 16 residues. This chain's CDR3 is CSASLTGGLGTGELFF. The CDR3 DNA reads TGCAGTGCTAGCCTAACGGGGGGGCTCGGCACCGGGGAGCTGTTTTTT.

This clonotype was recorded at least ten times. The chain links TRBV12-3 or TRBV12-4 to TRBJ2-5; maybe TRBD1 (6 bases). V was cut by 3 bases and J by 4 bases, with 12 bases left in between. This CDR3 is built from 14 residues. This CDR3 is CASSFTGNGETQYF. CDR3 bases: TGTGCCAGCAGTTTCACAGGGAATGGAGAGACCCAGTACTTC.

The table lists this clonotype with a few counts. The J gene is TRBJ2-7, the V gene TRBV20-1, with unresolved D. V shed 1 base and J shed 2 bases, with 18 bases lying between them. Germline V gene lookup returns CDR1 DFQATT and CDR2 SNEGSKA (reference sequence). The CDR3 loop spans 16 amino acids. Written as DNA, the CDR3 is TGCAGTGCTAGAGCGACGGCGTGGAAAGGCCCCTACGAGCAGTACTTC. Protein sequence: CSARATAWKGPYEQYF.

This clonotype was detected only a few times. The chain carries TRBV9 and TRBJ2-7; D tentatively fits TRBD1 or TRBD2 (5 bases each). This CDR3 has 15 amino acids. CDR1 SGDLS and CDR2 YYNGEE come from the germline V gene. Trimming shortened V by 0 bases and J by 0 bases, and 10 bases separated the two germline ends. The CDR3 DNA reads TGTGCCAGCAGCGTAGGGGGCACTAGCTCCTACGAGCAGTACTTC. It is translated as CASSVGGTSSYEQYF. Supplemented by reference TRBV9 and TRBJ2-7, the full variable domain reads DSGVTQTPKHLITATGQRVTLRCSPRSGDLSVYWYQQSLDQGLQFLIQYYNGEERAKGNILERFSAQQFPDLHSELNLSSLELGDSALYFCASSVGGTSSYEQYFGPGTRLTVT.

V gene TRBV18 combines with J gene TRBJ1-5; no firm D call. The V gene lost 3 bases and the J gene lost 3 bases, with 12 bases spanning the gap. The germline gives CDR1 KGHSH, CDR2 LQKENI. The CDR3 covers 15 residues. The CDR3 DNA is TGTGCCAGCTCACCCAGACCGGGCGCCAATCAGCCCCAGCATTTT. This sequence encodes CASSPRPGANQPQHF.

V gene TRBV29-1 combines with J gene TRBJ1-2; D unresolved. This CDR3 is built from 12 residues. Germline CDR1 is SQVTM and CDR2 is ANQGSEA. Trimming took off 7 bases at V and 1 base at J, with 10 bases between the two ends. The CDR3 spells CSAGGSNYGYTF. The CDR3 bases are TGCAGCGCCGGTGGCAGTAACTATGGCTACACCTTC.

V and J are TRBV28 and TRBJ1-6; 7 bases map to TRBD1. The V and J ends lost 5 bases and 10 bases, in that order; junction bases with no gene match: 8. Germline values: CDR1 MDHEN, CDR2 SYDVKM. The CDR3 is made up of 14 amino acids. The DNA for the CDR3 is TGTGCCAGCAGTGTGGGACAGTCAAGGTCACCCCTCCACTTT. It encodes CASSVGQSRSPLHF.

At least ten counts were recorded for this clonotype. V is TRBV19 and J is TRBJ1-2; unclear D gene. V lost 4 bases and J lost 4, with 10 bases in between. Germline V gene data show CDR1 as LNHDA and CDR2 as SQIVND (reference sequence). The CDR3 contains 13 residues. CDR3 coding DNA: TGTGCCAGTAGTACGGGATCGATCTATGGCTACACCTTC. It translates to CASSTGSIYGYTF. The variable domain in full, with the rest retrieved from reference TRBV19 and TRBJ1-2, is DGGITQSPKYLFRKEGQNVTLSCEQNLNHDAMYWYRQDPGQGLRLIYYSQIVNDFQKGDIAEGYSVSREKKESFPLTVTSAQKNPTAFYLCASSTGSIYGYTFGSGTRLTVV.

The sample holds many counts of this clonotype. The CDR3 loop reads CASSTPMAPSYEQYF. The CDR3 DNA is TGTGCCAGTAGCACCCCCATGGCCCCATCCTACGAGCAGTACTTC. This chain joins TRBV19 and TRBJ2-7; the D is unclear. Per germline, CDR1 LNHDA and CDR2 SQIVND (reference sequence). Trimming pared 6 bases from V and 1 base from J, leaving 16 bases between. This CDR3 comprises 15 residues.

V and J are TRBV3-1 and TRBJ2-7; D might be TRBD1 (6 bases). The CDR3 is 13 amino acids. Germline V gene data show CDR1 as LGHDT and CDR2 as YNNKEL (reference sequence). V was clipped by 4 bases and J by 6 bases, with 13 bases between them. The CDR3 is CASSLTGNSEQYF. The DNA for the CDR3 is TGTGCCAGCAGCCTAACAGGGAATTCCGAGCAGTACTTC.

This clonotype occurred a few times. The CDR3 DNA sequence: TGTGCCAGCAGCTTATCACAGGGGGAGCGTGGCTACACCTTC. Translating it yields CASSLSQGERGYTF. The chain carries TRBV5-5 and TRBJ1-2; 8 bases align to TRBD1. V was clipped by 2 bases and J by 7 bases; unmatched bases: 7. Germline CDR1 and CDR2: SGHKS and YYEKEE (reference sequence). The CDR3 consists of 14 residues.